This TCR beta chain was captured by sequencing in a study of identical twins. The CDR3 spans 15 residues. V gave up 6 bases and J gave up 2 bases; unmatched junction bases: 11. Germline V gene data show CDR1 as DFQATT and CDR2 as SNEGSKA (reference sequence). Whole-study findings and limits: The study found that models underestimated out-of-frame TCR alpha sharing in monozygotic twins. Beta clonotypes that were abundant in cord blood contained fewer insertions, a pattern absent from memory repertoires. Analyses based on zero insertions could be partly confounded by invariant MAIT and iNKT cells.

A universal primer site was created by template switching, with the cDNA bearing unique molecular identifiers. TCRdb re-called the 5' RACE reads with MiXCR, one entry per CDR3 protein. Among fewer than 350,000 distinct CDR3 sequences listed, about 8.9% were seen once. As to this clonotype: Antigen specificity is unknown.

The data were also submitted as part of a second study, on yellow fever vaccine responses in identical twins.

V and J are TRBV20-1 and TRBJ2-5; 8 bases are a match to TRBD1. This sequence was found in a woman between 18 and 29 years old in good health. Sequenced input: memory (CD45RO+) T cells sorted from blood. CDR3 protein: CSATPGQVVQETQYF. DNA for the CDR3: TGCAGTGCAACTCCGGGACAGGTCGTTCAAGAGACCCAGTACTTC.